These 27 T cell receptor beta chains share one sample of origin, sequenced in a study of blood T cells in healthy people across ages. Primers used in a second PCR of about 6 to 11 cycles were a sample-barcoded 5' primer and a J-beta primer mix. TCRdb processed the 5' RACE reads anew with MiXCR; each CDR3 protein has one entry. The sample shows about 970,000 distinct CDR3 sequences, around 54% of them seen only once. Sequencing input: blood. These receptors came from an older woman in good health.

This chain uses TRBV5-6 with TRBJ2-1; 12 bases match TRBD2. CDR1 is SGHDT, CDR2 YYEEEE, per germline. The CDR3 loop spans 12 amino acids. The ends lost 3 bases at V and 13 bases at J; junction bases unmatched: 2. The chain's CDR3 is CASSWTSGAQFF. In DNA form, the CDR3 reads TGTGCCAGCAGCTGGACTAGCGGGGCCCAGTTCTTC. The variable domain in full, completed from reference TRBV5-6 and TRBJ2-1, reads DAGVTQSPTHLIKTRGQQVTLRCSPKSGHDTVSWYQQALGQGPQFIFQYYEEEERQRGNFPDRFSGHQFPNYSSELNVNALLLGDSALYLCASSWTSGAQFFGPGTRLTVL.

The rearrangement joins TRBV5-1 to TRBJ2-1; tentative D call: TRBD2 (6 bases). Trimming cost V 4 bases and J 9 bases, with 14 bases left between them. CDR3 length: 13 residues. The germline V gene has CDR1 SGHRS and CDR2 YFSETQ. The CDR3: CASSPGTGGEQFF. The CDR3 DNA sequence: TGCGCCAGCAGCCCCGGGACCGGGGGTGAGCAGTTCTTC.

V gene TRBV12-3 or TRBV12-4 combines with J gene TRBJ1-2; D perhaps matches TRBD1 (5 bases). Trimming cost V 6 bases and J 10 bases, with 24 bases left between them. The CDR3 has 15 residues. CDR3 residues: CASSPRVGHINDYTF. CDR3 nucleotide sequence: TGTGCCAGCAGCCCCAGGGTAGGACACATCAATGACTACACCTTC.

This clonotype was recorded a few times. The chain uses TRBV3-1 and TRBJ1-1; the D gene is possibly TRBD1 (5 bases). CDR3 length: 15 residues. V lost 1 base and J 1 base, leaving 10 bases between the germline ends. Germline V lookup: CDR1 LGHDT, CDR2 YNNKEL (reference sequence). The chain's CDR3 is CASSQGGRTNTEAFF. The CDR3 coding sequence is TGTGCCAGCAGCCAAGGGGGACGGACGAACACTGAAGCTTTCTTT.

This clonotype was observed a few times. The V and J genes are TRBV27 and TRBJ2-1; TRBD2 matches at 13 bases. The CDR3 runs 14 residues. The ends lost 7 bases at V and 8 bases at J; junction bases unmatched: 5. CDR1 MNHEY and CDR2 SMNVEV come from the germline V gene (reference sequence). The CDR3 sequence: CASTPGLAGYEQFF. The CDR3 bases are TGTGCCAGCACCCCGGGACTAGCGGGATATGAGCAGTTCTTC.

The chain uses TRBV27 and TRBJ2-3; no firm D call. The CDR3 runs 13 residues. Germline CDR1 MNHEY, CDR2 SMNVEV (reference sequence). Trimming took 8 bases from V and 6 from J, leaving 15 bases between them. As DNA, the CDR3 is TGTGCCAGCGGACCCCGACTTTCGGATACGCAGTATTTT. This translates into CASGPRLSDTQYF.

This chain joins TRBV5-1 and TRBJ2-2, with D perhaps matching TRBD1 (6 bases). This CDR3 region has 14 residues. Deletions cut 4 bases from V and 5 bases from J, with 12 bases between. Germline V lookup: CDR1 SGHRS, CDR2 YFSETQ. The CDR3 sequence is CASSDRTDTGELFF. As DNA, the CDR3 is TGCGCCAGCAGCGACAGGACGGATACCGGGGAGCTGTTTTTT.

Notes on this clonotype: Given a much more abundant clone one base away, this may be a read error. The rearrangement links TRBV14 to TRBJ2-7, with TRBD1 matching 7 bases. The better agreement between TRBJ2-5 and the DNA end casts doubt on the J call. CDR1 SGHDN and CDR2 FVKESK come from the germline V gene. The CDR3 has 13 residues. CDR3 in DNA: TGTGCCGGCAGCCGACAGGGCGAAGCGACCCAGTACTTC. Its protein product is CAGSRQGEATQYF.

The chain employs TRBV7-7 and TRBJ2-5, with TRBD1 identical over 9 bases. The J call may be wrong; the DNA end is better matched by TRBJ2-7. Germline V CDR1 and CDR2: SSHAT, FNYEAQ (reference sequence). The CDR3 runs to 13 residues. The CDR3 region is CASSPGQGTEQYF. For the CDR3, the DNA is TGTGCCAGCAGCCCAGGACAGGGGACCGAGCAGTACTTC.

Details on this clonotype: The junction differs from germline at one of its ends, possibly a read error. CDR3 amino acids: CTSSPGRVPDTQYF. CDR3 DNA: TGCACCAGCAGCCCGGGACGAGTTCCAGATACGCAGTATTTT. J is TRBJ2-3 and V is TRBV5-1; the D call may be TRBD1 or TRBD2 (5 bases each). This CDR3 has 14 residues. Germline V CDR1 and CDR2: SGHRS, YFSETQ.

This chain joins TRBV20-1 and TRBJ2-5, with D unresolved. The CDR3 length is 14 residues. Looked up from germline, CDR1 is DFQATT and CDR2 is SNEGSKA (reference sequence). The V end lost 2 bases, the J end lost 0 bases, and 10 bases lay between the germline ends. CDR3 protein: CSARPLGHQETQYF. Here the CDR3 DNA reads TGCAGTGCTAGACCACTCGGGCACCAAGAGACCCAGTACTTC.

This chain links TRBV19 with TRBJ2-5; D remains ambiguous. CDR1 and CDR2 (germline): LNHDA, SQIVND (reference sequence). The V end lost 5 bases, the J end lost 5 bases, and 15 bases lay between the germline ends. This CDR3 is 14 amino acids long. The CDR3: CASSLRPPRETQYF. DNA of the CDR3: TGTGCCAGTAGTTTACGGCCCCCCAGGGAGACCCAGTACTTC.

In its sample, this clonotype was seen many times. This chain links TRBV5-1 with TRBJ2-7; 8 nucleotides line up with TRBD2. The CDR3 has 17 amino acids. V shed 2 bases and J 5 bases; nucleotides not matched to a gene: 15. Germline V CDR1 and CDR2: SGHRS, YFSETQ. CDR3 nucleotides: TGCGCCAGCAGCTTATACCTAAGCGGGAGTCCCAGTCACGAGCAGTACTTC. Protein: CASSLYLSGSPSHEQYF.

This clonotype was detected once. This chain connects TRBV7-2 to TRBJ2-1; TRBD2 agrees at 10 bases. Germline values: CDR1 SGHTA, CDR2 FQGNSA. This CDR3 spans 16 amino acids. The junction had 5 bases not matched to a gene; V was cut back by 2 bases and J by 4 bases. The CDR3 spells CASSLRRTSGYNEQFF. CDR3 nucleotides: TGTGCCAGCAGCTTACGACGGACTAGCGGTTACAATGAGCAGTTCTTC.

V usage is TRBV6-2 or TRBV6-3 and J usage is TRBJ2-7, with D perhaps matching TRBD2 (5 bases). The length of the CDR3 is 15 residues. Deletions cut 7 bases from V and 3 bases from J, with 19 bases between. Looked up from germline, CDR1 is MNHEY and CDR2 is SVGEGT. CDR3 in amino acids: CASNPRGAANYEQYF. CDR3 sequence (DNA): TGTGCCAGCAACCCTCGGGGAGCCGCTAACTACGAGCAGTACTTC.

The V and J genes are TRBV6-2 or TRBV6-3 and TRBJ2-7; no reliable D call. Germline V CDR1 and CDR2: MNHEY, SVGEGT. The CDR3 is made up of 12 amino acids. Trimming pared 7 bases from V and 1 base from J, leaving 8 bases between. The DNA for the CDR3 is TGTGCCAGCACCGACACGTCCTACGAGCAGTACTTC. Protein sequence: CASTDTSYEQYF.

The chain recombines TRBV7-9 with TRBJ2-1; no clear D gene. The V gene's germline CDR1 is SEHNR and CDR2 FQNEAQ (reference sequence). This CDR3 is 15 amino acids long. V was trimmed by 4 bases and J by 9 bases, leaving 19 bases between them. CDR3 sequence reads: CASSSKSARFGEQFF. CDR3 nucleotide sequence: TGTGCCAGCAGCTCCAAGAGCGCGAGGTTTGGTGAGCAGTTCTTC.

This clonotype has just a few counts. The chain's CDR3 is CASSPGSLAVDNEQFF. The DNA of the CDR3 is TGCGCCAGCAGCCCCGGGTCGCTAGCGGTGGACAATGAGCAGTTCTTC. The rearrangement joins TRBV5-1 to TRBJ2-1; 7 bases are a match to TRBD2. The CDR3 totals 16 residues. From germline, CDR1 is SGHRS and CDR2 YFSETQ. With V trimmed by 4 bases and J by 5 bases, 12 bases remained unmatched.

Only a few counts were recorded for this clonotype. The rearrangement joins TRBV4-1 to TRBJ1-2; tentatively, D is TRBD1 (5 bases). V was trimmed by 3 bases and J by 5 bases, leaving 13 bases between them. The germline CDR1 and CDR2 sequences are MGHRA and YSYEKL. The CDR3 extends over 14 amino acids. The CDR3 DNA reads as TGCGCCAGCAGCCACCTCCGGGACGCTTATGGCTACACCTTC. Translating it yields CASSHLRDAYGYTF.

V and J are TRBV12-3 or TRBV12-4 and TRBJ2-1, with D possibly TRBD2 on 6 matching bases. The CDR3 has 14 amino acids. The V and J ends lost 7 bases and 0 bases respectively, with 10 bases between them. CDR3 in amino acids: CASTREASYNEQFF. The CDR3 DNA reads as TGTGCCAGCACCAGGGAGGCCTCCTACAATGAGCAGTTCTTC.

The V call is TRBV12-3 or TRBV12-4, the J call TRBJ2-7, with 10 bases fitting TRBD2. The V segment lost 5 bases and the J segment 3 bases; nucleotides outside the gene matches: 10. This CDR3 is built from 16 residues. CDR3 in amino acids: CASSTKRTSGRYEQYF. The DNA of the CDR3 is TGTGCCAGCAGTACCAAGAGGACTAGCGGCCGCTACGAGCAGTACTTC.

This clonotype has a single count. The chain recombines TRBV28 with TRBJ2-3; 11 bases agree with TRBD2. The CDR3 contains 16 residues. CDR1 MDHEN and CDR2 SYDVKM come from the germline V gene. V lost 6 bases and J lost 5; bases outside the gene matches: 10. The CDR3 here is CASRSTTSGSEDTQYF. For the CDR3, the DNA is TGTGCCAGCAGATCTACCACTAGCGGGAGTGAAGATACGCAGTATTTT.

This chain links TRBV24-1 with TRBJ2-7, with 7 bases fitting TRBD2. J lost 3 bases, V lost 9 bases, and 10 bases had no gene match. This CDR3 is built from 14 residues. Germline CDR1 reads KGHDR; CDR2 reads SFDVKD. This chain's CDR3 is CATASGREIYEQYF. The CDR3 nucleotides are TGTGCCACCGCCTCGGGGCGGGAGATCTACGAGCAGTACTTC.

The chain uses TRBV5-1 and TRBJ2-2; D is uncertain. The CDR3 has 17 amino acids. CDR1 is SGHRS, CDR2 YFSETQ, per germline. The V gene lost 3 bases and the J gene lost 1 base, with 16 bases spanning the gap. The CDR3 coding sequence is TGCGCCAGCAGCTACCGAATTTTATCGATGAACACCGGGGAGCTGTTTTTT. Amino acids: CASSYRILSMNTGELFF. The full variable domain, completed using reference TRBV5-1 and TRBJ2-2, is KAGVTQTPRYLIKTRGQQVTLSCSPISGHRSVSWYQQTPGQGLQFLFEYFSETQRNKGNFPGRFSGRQFSNSRSEMNVSTLELGDSALYLCASSYRILSMNTGELFFGEGSRLTVL.

This clonotype was seen a few times. The chain carries TRBV14 and TRBJ2-4, with D hard to call. The better agreement between TRBJ2-7 and the DNA end casts doubt on the J call. Germline CDR1 SGHDN, CDR2 FVKESK. This CDR3 spans 13 amino acids. As DNA, the CDR3 is TGTGCCAGCAGCCAAGGTTTCGCCTACGAGCAGTACTTC. Protein product: CASSQGFAYEQYF.

This clonotype occurred a few times. The chain employs TRBV20-1 and TRBJ2-7, with unresolved D. V was trimmed by 3 bases and J by 2 bases, leaving 11 bases between them. The CDR3 runs 13 residues. From germline, CDR1 is DFQATT and CDR2 SNEGSKA (reference sequence). The CDR3 region is CSASDWQTYEQYF. CDR3 bases: TGCAGTGCTAGTGACTGGCAAACCTACGAGCAGTACTTC.

The chain combines TRBV7-3 with TRBJ2-5; 12 bases fit TRBD2. The CDR3 length is 15 residues. CDR1 is SGHTA and CDR2 is FQGTGA in the germline V gene. The V gene end was trimmed by 5 bases and the J gene end by 11 bases; junction bases not matched to a gene: 12. CDR3 nucleotides: TGTGCCAGCAGCCCGAAACTAGCGGGAGGTTGGGAGCAGTACTTC. It encodes CASSPKLAGGWEQYF.